This T cell receptor beta chain was observed in a study of blood T cell repertoires in COVID-19. TCRdb keeps only in-frame clones here, not all; method: immunoSEQ multiplex PCR. The data contain roughly 300,000 clones, 86% of them seen just once; the ten biggest clones take up approximately 12%. From germline, CDR1 is SGHVS and CDR2 FQNEAQ. The length of the CDR3 is 21 residues. V was pared by 2 bases and J by 4 bases, with 32 bases between. The specimen was peripheral blood. The chain joins TRBV7-8 to TRBJ2-5, with D tentatively TRBD1 (8 bases). This clonotype originated in a young woman with COVID-19, enrolled during active disease. The CDR3 loop reads CASSLPLGQEPWGGALETQYF. Here the CDR3 DNA reads TGTGCCAGCAGCTTACCGTTGGGACAGGAACCCTGGGGGGGGGCCTTAGAGACCCAGTACTTC. Drawing the rest from reference TRBV7-8 and TRBJ2-5, the complete variable domain is GAGVSQSPRYKVAKRGQDVALRCDPISGHVSLFWYQQALGQGPEFLTYFQNEAQLDKSGLPSDRFFAERPEGSVSTLKIQRTQQEDSAVYLCASSLPLGQEPWGGALETQYFGPGTRLLVL.